The next 28 T cell receptor beta chains were all read from a single sample in a study of cytomegalovirus exposure and HLA in healthy donors. Clones were read by immunoSEQ multiplex PCR, and TCRdb kept only the in-frame ones, dropping some. Of 200,000 or so clones in the sample, approximately 82% were seen once. The specimen was PBMCs. The source is a woman under 40 in good health and CMV-seropositive.

The chain couples TRBV18 to TRBJ2-1; D possibly corresponds to TRBD2 (6 bases). Trimming pared 3 bases from V and 14 bases from J, leaving 14 bases between. The CDR3 extends over 12 amino acids. From germline, CDR1 is KGHSH and CDR2 LQKENI. The CDR3 DNA follows: TGTGCCAGCTCACCTAACCGGGACTCCGAGTTCTTC. Its translation is CASSPNRDSEFF.

This clone was picked up a small number of times. The chain recombines TRBV6-5 with TRBJ1-1; D uncertain. CDR1 and CDR2 from the germline V gene are MNHEY and SVGAGI. The CDR3 is 12 amino acids. Trimming took off 5 bases at V and 2 bases at J, with 6 bases between the two ends. The DNA for the CDR3 is TGTGCCAGCAGTCGAGATAACACTGAAGCTTTCTTT. As protein: CASSRDNTEAFF.

V and J are TRBV2 and TRBJ1-1, with 7 bases that match TRBD1. Looked up from germline, CDR1 is SNHLY and CDR2 is FYNNEI. This CDR3 region has 13 residues. The ends lost 4 bases at V and 9 bases at J; junction bases unmatched: 8. In DNA, the CDR3 is TGTGCCAGCAGTGGGGGACAGATCCTCCAAGCTTTCTTT. Translated: CASSGGQILQAFF.

This clone was seen a single time. V is TRBV4-1 and J is TRBJ2-1, with 8 positions matching TRBD2. Germline CDR1 reads MGHRA; CDR2 reads YSYEKL. CDR3 size: 19 residues. With 4 bases clipped from V and 8 bases from J, the junction kept 22 bases outside the gene matches. This CDR3 reads CASSRGARGVREVWHEQFF. The CDR3 DNA reads as TGCGCCAGCAGCCGCGGGGCAAGGGGTGTGCGGGAGGTTTGGCATGAGCAGTTCTTC.

The gene calls are TRBV25-1 and TRBJ1-2; 8 positions agree with TRBD1. CDR3 length: 15 amino acids. The junction had 8 bases not matched to a gene; V was cut back by 6 bases and J by 2 bases. Per germline, CDR1 MGHDK and CDR2 SYGVNS. CDR3 DNA sequence: TGTGCCAGCAGGGGCGGGACAGGAGGAAACTATGGCTACACCTTC. This translates into CASRGGTGGNYGYTF.

The chain combines TRBV15 with TRBJ2-1, with 10 bases identical to TRBD2. This CDR3 comprises 18 residues. V was clipped by 3 bases and J by 6 bases; unmatched bases: 14. CDR1 is LNHNV and CDR2 is YYDKDF in the germline V gene (reference sequence). The CDR3 DNA reads as TGTGCCACCAGCAGTGGAATCCAGGGACTAGCGAGGGGCAATGAGCAGTTCTTC. It codes for CATSSGIQGLARGNEQFF.

The table lists this clone with a count of one. The chain is built from TRBV5-6 and TRBJ2-2; 14 nucleotides agree with TRBD2. Per the germline V gene, CDR1 is SGHDT and CDR2 is YYEEEE. The trim removed 0 bases at V and 4 bases at J, leaving 8 bases unmatched. The CDR3 covers 19 residues. In DNA, the CDR3 is TGTGCCAGCAGCTTGGCCCCGACTAGCGGGAGGGCCCGCACCGGGGAGCTGTTTTTT. The encoded protein is CASSLAPTSGRARTGELFF. The complete variable domain, with remaining parts taken from reference TRBV5-6 and TRBJ2-2, reads DAGVTQSPTHLIKTRGQQVTLRCSPKSGHDTVSWYQQALGQGPQFIFQYYEEEERQRGNFPDRFSGHQFPNYSSELNVNALLLGDSALYLCASSLAPTSGRARTGELFFGEGSRLTVL.

Regarding this clone: Relative to the germline gene, one junction end is altered; a read error may explain this. The V gene is TRBV20-1, the J gene TRBJ1-4, with 7 bases identical to TRBD1. The CDR3 sequence is 11 residues long. Germline-derived CDR1 and CDR2 are DFQATT and SNEGSKA (reference sequence). The CDR3 sequence is CGTASNEKLFF. The CDR3 DNA follows: TGTGGGACAGCTTCTAATGAAAAACTGTTTTTT.

The chain couples TRBV5-4 to TRBJ2-7, with D maybe TRBD1 (7 bases). Trimming took off 0 bases at V and 5 bases at J, with 15 bases between the two ends. This CDR3 region has 15 residues. In germline, CDR1 is SGHNT, CDR2 YYREEE (reference sequence). Here the CDR3 DNA reads TGTGCCAGCAGCTTGGGCGGGACAGCCGCTGACGAGCAGTACTTC. Its translation: CASSLGGTAADEQYF.

CDR3 loop: CAWSGGVANEQFF. CDR3 DNA: TGTGCCTGGAGCGGCGGGGTAGCGAATGAGCAGTTCTTC. This chain connects TRBV30 to TRBJ2-1, with D possibly matching TRBD2 (6 bases). The CDR3 has 13 amino acids. V was clipped by 3 bases and J by 7 bases, with 13 bases between them. Germline assignment: CDR1 GTSNPN and CDR2 SVGIG (reference sequence).

This clone was seen at least ten times. The chain couples TRBV28 to TRBJ1-5; D may be TRBD1 (6 bases). Trimming cost V 5 bases and J 4 bases, with 15 bases left between them. The CDR3 loop spans 15 amino acids. In germline, CDR1 is MDHEN, CDR2 SYDVKM. The CDR3 reads CASSISGTPNQPQHF. The CDR3 DNA sequence: TGTGCCAGCAGTATTTCCGGGACACCAAATCAGCCCCAGCATTTT.

This chain joins TRBV7-6 and TRBJ2-7; D possibly corresponds to TRBD2 (6 bases). Trimming pared 5 bases from V and 5 bases from J, leaving 16 bases between. The CDR3 consists of 14 residues. Germline assignment: CDR1 SGHVS and CDR2 FNYEAQ. The CDR3 DNA sequence: TGTGCCAGCAGCCGTTTCGGGAGCAACAACGAGCAGTACTTC. It specifies CASSRFGSNNEQYF. Full variable domain (missing parts from reference TRBV7-6 and TRBJ2-7): GAGVSQSPRYKVTKRGQDVALRCDPISGHVSLYWYRQALGQGPEFLTYFNYEAQQDKSGLPNDRFSAERPEGSISTLTIQRTEQRDSAMYRCASSRFGSNNEQYFGPGTRLTVT.

The chain recombines TRBV19 with TRBJ1-2; D is perhaps TRBD1 (5 bases). Per germline, CDR1 LNHDA and CDR2 SQIVND (reference sequence). This CDR3 is built from 14 residues. Trimming cost V 5 bases and J 9 bases, with 19 bases left between them. CDR3 sequence reads: CASSPGGTAFRYTF. DNA for the CDR3: TGTGCCAGTAGTCCCGGGGGGACTGCCTTCCGCTACACCTTC.

This clone was seen a few times. The chain links TRBV27 to TRBJ1-1; D is uncertain. Per the germline V gene, CDR1 is MNHEY and CDR2 is SMNVEV (reference sequence). V lost 11 bases and J lost 3, with 13 bases in between. The CDR3 totals 12 residues. CDR3 DNA sequence: TGTGCCCCCCGGTCGAGTTACACTGAAGCTTTCTTT. It codes for CAPRSSYTEAFF.

This chain links TRBV5-6 with TRBJ2-7, with 11 bases matching TRBD2. Per the germline V gene, CDR1 is SGHDT and CDR2 is YYEEEE. The trim removed 2 bases at V and 5 bases at J, leaving 0 bases unmatched. CDR3 length: 13 amino acids. Here the CDR3 reads CASSLLAGDEQYF. DNA of the CDR3: TGTGCCAGCAGCTTACTAGCGGGAGACGAGCAGTACTTC.

V and J are TRBV7-2 and TRBJ1-2, with D possibly being TRBD1 (5 bases). V gave up 4 bases and J gave up 10 bases, with 13 bases separating them. This CDR3 is 12 amino acids long. CDR1 and CDR2 from the germline V gene are SGHTA and FQGNSA. The CDR3 coding sequence is TGTGCCAGCAGCTCCTTGGGGGGGGACTACACCTTC. It specifies CASSSLGGDYTF.

This chain joins TRBV13 and TRBJ2-1, with TRBD1 matching 8 bases. The CDR3 length is 16 residues. V was pared by 5 bases and J by 2 bases, with 8 bases of the junction left unmatched. In germline, CDR1 is PRHDT, CDR2 FYEKMQ (reference sequence). The DNA for the CDR3 is TGTGCCAGCAGCCCGCTCCGACAGGGGCCCTACAATGAGCAGTTCTTC. Amino acids: CASSPLRQGPYNEQFF.

This chain links TRBV25-1 with TRBJ2-7; D is perhaps TRBD1 (5 bases). V dropped 8 bases and J dropped 1 base, with 18 bases sitting between them. Germline V CDR1 and CDR2: MGHDK, SYGVNS. The length of the CDR3 is 15 residues. Here the CDR3 DNA reads TGTGCCAGCCTAGGGGTGCAGGGTGTATCCTACGAGCAGTACTTC. Its translation is CASLGVQGVSYEQYF.

This clone was recorded only once. The chain joins TRBV18 to TRBJ2-7; TRBD2 matches 11 bases. Trimming at V came to 3 bases and at J to 5 bases, leaving 3 bases not matched to a gene. Germline values: CDR1 KGHSH, CDR2 LQKENI. The CDR3 runs 14 residues. CDR3 sequence: CASSPQLAGDEQYF. The CDR3 nucleotides read TGTGCCAGCTCACCTCAACTAGCGGGGGACGAGCAGTACTTC.

This sequence joins TRBV4-1 and TRBJ2-2, with 7 bases that match TRBD1. The CDR3 covers 15 residues. Germline V lookup: CDR1 MGHRA, CDR2 YSYEKL. Trimming at V came to 0 bases and at J to 5 bases, leaving 3 bases not matched to a gene. CDR3: CASSQDPGGTGELFF. CDR3 coding DNA: TGCGCCAGCAGCCAAGACCCAGGGGGTACCGGGGAGCTGTTTTTT.

In the case of this clone: Different DNA sequences within this sample yield the same CDR3. The V gene is TRBV29-1, the J gene TRBJ1-1; 7 bases align to TRBD1. Per the germline V gene, CDR1 is SQVTM and CDR2 is ANQGSEA. This CDR3 region has 12 residues. With V trimmed by 7 bases and J by 1 base, 3 bases remained unmatched. DNA for the CDR3: TGCAGCGCCGGACAGGCGAACACTGAAGCTTTCTTT. It is translated as CSAGQANTEAFF.

The chain joins TRBV4-2 to TRBJ1-1, with 8 bases aligning to TRBD1. CDR3 length equals 15 residues. Germline V gives CDR1 LGHNA, CDR2 YNFKEQ. The ends lost 4 bases at V and 1 base at J; junction bases unmatched: 5. CDR3 protein: CASSLLDRENTEAFF. CDR3 nucleotides: TGTGCCAGCAGCCTATTGGACAGGGAGAACACTGAAGCTTTCTTT.

This clone occurred a few times. The genes are TRBV7-9 and TRBJ1-2; TRBD1 matches 8 bases. CDR1 and CDR2 from the germline V gene are SEHNR and FQNEAQ (reference sequence). The J segment lost 6 bases and the V segment lost 5 bases, leaving 11 bases of the junction unmatched. CDR3 length: 15 amino acids. Here the CDR3 reads CASSASTDRGDGYTF. CDR3 nucleotides: TGTGCCAGCAGCGCTAGTACCGACAGGGGCGATGGCTACACCTTC.

CDR3 DNA: TGTGCCAGCAGCTCGGGACAGGCTAACAATGAGCAGTTCTTC. Translated, it gives CASSSGQANNEQFF. The chain uses TRBV7-9 and TRBJ2-1; 8 bases map to TRBD1. Germline trimming cut 4 bases from V and 5 bases from J; bases unmatched to any gene: 4. CDR1 is SEHNR and CDR2 is FQNEAQ in the germline V gene (reference sequence). This CDR3 spans 14 amino acids.

The rearrangement uses TRBV28 and TRBJ1-2, with D maybe TRBD1 (5 bases). V lost 3 bases and J 12 bases, leaving 17 bases between the germline ends. Germline loops: CDR1 MDHEN, CDR2 SYDVKM. CDR3 length equals 13 residues. Here the CDR3 reads CASSFSHTGVNTF. The DNA of the CDR3 is TGTGCCAGCAGTTTCTCTCATACAGGTGTCAACACCTTC.

The chain is built from TRBV27 and TRBJ2-1; D is perhaps TRBD2 (6 bases). The CDR3 is 13 residues long. CDR1 and CDR2 (germline): MNHEY, SMNVEV (reference sequence). V shed 5 bases and J shed 4 bases, with 9 bases lying between them. This CDR3 is CASSELAYNEQFF. CDR3 coding DNA: TGTGCCAGCAGTGAACTAGCATACAATGAGCAGTTCTTC.

V usage is TRBV6-1 and J usage is TRBJ2-7; D remains unclear. V lost 4 bases, J lost 1 base, and 11 bases lay in between. Germline CDR1 reads MNHNS; CDR2 reads SASEGT. The CDR3 totals 14 residues. CDR3 sequence (DNA): TGTGCCAGCAGTGCCGCGGCTGCATCCTACGAGCAGTACTTC. Its protein is CASSAAAASYEQYF.

This chain uses TRBV28 with TRBJ2-1; unclear D gene. Trimming pared 8 bases from V and 5 bases from J, leaving 7 bases between. CDR1 MDHEN and CDR2 SYDVKM come from the germline V gene. The CDR3 is made up of 11 amino acids. The CDR3 nucleotides read TGTGCCAGCCAAACAAACAATGAGCAGTTCTTC. It translates to CASQTNNEQFF. Together with reference TRBV28 and TRBJ2-1, the CDR3 gives the full variable domain: DVKVTQSSRYLVKRTGEKVFLECVQDMDHENMFWYRQDPGLGLRLIYFSYDVKMKEKGDIPEGYSVSREKKERFSLILESASTNQTSMYLCASQTNNEQFFGPGTRLTVL.